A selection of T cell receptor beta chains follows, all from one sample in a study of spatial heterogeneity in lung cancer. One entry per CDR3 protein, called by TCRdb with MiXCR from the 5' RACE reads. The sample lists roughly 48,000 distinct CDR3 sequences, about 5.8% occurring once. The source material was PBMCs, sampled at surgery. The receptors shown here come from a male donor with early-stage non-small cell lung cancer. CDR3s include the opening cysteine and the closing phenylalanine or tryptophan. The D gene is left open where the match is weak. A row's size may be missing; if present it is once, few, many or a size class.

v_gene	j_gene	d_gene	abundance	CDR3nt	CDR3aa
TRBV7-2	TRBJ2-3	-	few	TGTGCCAGCAGCCCCGCCACCAGGGGATACACAGATACGCAGTATTTT	CASSPATRGYTDTQYF
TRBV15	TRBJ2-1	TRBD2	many	TGTGCCACCTCCTGGGAAATCGGGACTAGCGGGGCGTTCTTC	CATSWEIGTSGAFF
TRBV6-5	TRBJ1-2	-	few	TGTGCCAGCAGTTACTCGAACCTTAACTATGGCTACACCTTC	CASSYSNLNYGYTF
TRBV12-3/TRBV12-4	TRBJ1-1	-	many	TGTGCCAGCAGACCATCAGGACAGATGAACACTGAAGCTTTCTTT	CASRPSGQMNTEAFF
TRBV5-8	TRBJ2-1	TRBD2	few	TGTGCCAGCAGCTTGGCCTGGGGGACTACCTTTCGGGATGAGCAGTTCTTC	CASSLAWGTTFRDEQFF
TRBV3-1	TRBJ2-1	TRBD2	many	TGTGCCAGCAGCCAGGGGACTAGCGGCGCCTACAATGAGCAGTTCTTC	CASSQGTSGAYNEQFF
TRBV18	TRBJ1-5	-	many	TGTGCCAGCTCACCTGAGACTGGCCAGCCCCAGCATTTT	CASSPETGQPQHF
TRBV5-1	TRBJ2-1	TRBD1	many	TGCGCCAGCAGCCCAGGGGACAGTTACAATGAGCAGTTCTTC	CASSPGDSYNEQFF
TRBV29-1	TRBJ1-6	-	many	TGCAGCGTTATGGTCCAGGTCAATTCACCCCTCCACTTT	CSVMVQVNSPLHF
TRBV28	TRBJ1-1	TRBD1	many	TGTGCCAGCTGCAGGGGGCCGGGGAACACTGAAGCTTTCTTT	CASCRGPGNTEAFF
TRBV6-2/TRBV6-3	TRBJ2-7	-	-	TGTGCCAGCAGTTACGATCCCCGGCGGACCTACGAGCAGTACTTC	CASSYDPRRTYEQYF
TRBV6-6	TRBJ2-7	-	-	TGTGCCAGCAGTCCCCGGACGGCATCTGGCGAGCAGTACTTC	CASSPRTASGEQYF
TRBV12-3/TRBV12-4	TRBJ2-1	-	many	TGTGCCAGCAGGACAGGTATTGGCTACAATGAGCAGTTCTTC	CASRTGIGYNEQFF
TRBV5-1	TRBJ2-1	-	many	TGCGCCAGCAGAGCCGAACCAGGACTAAATGAGCAGTTCTTC	CASRAEPGLNEQFF
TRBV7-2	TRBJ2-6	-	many	TGTGCCAGCAGCAATCGACGTGGGTTTAGGTCTGGGGCCAACGTCCTGACTTTC	CASSNRRGFRSGANVLTF
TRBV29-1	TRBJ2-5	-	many	TGCAGCGTTAGCCCTAGGGGATGGGGAGAGACCCAGTACTTC	CSVSPRGWGETQYF
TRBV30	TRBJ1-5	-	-	TGTGCCTGGAGTGTACGGGGGGATCAGCCCCAGCATTTT	CAWSVRGDQPQHF
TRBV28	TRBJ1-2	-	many	TGTGCCAGCAGGTCAGACCGCTATGGCTACACCTTC	CASRSDRYGYTF
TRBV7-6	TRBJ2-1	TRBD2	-	TGTGCCAGCAGCTCGACTAGCGGTCATGAGCAGTTCTTC	CASSSTSGHEQFF
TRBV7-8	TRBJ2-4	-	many	TGTGCCAGCAGCTTAGCGGGGCCCAAAAACATTCAGTACTTC	CASSLAGPKNIQYF
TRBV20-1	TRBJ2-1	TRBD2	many	TGCAGTGCTAGAGATACCCTAGCGGGAGGGTGGGAGCAGTTCTTC	CSARDTLAGGWEQFF
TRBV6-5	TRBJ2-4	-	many	TGTGCCAGCAGTTTGAGGGGCCAAAACATTCAGTACTTC	CASSLRGQNIQYF
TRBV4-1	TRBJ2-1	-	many	TGCGCCAGCAGCCTCAGGGGCGGTACTCTCTCCTACAATGAGCAGTTCTTC	CASSLRGGTLSYNEQFF
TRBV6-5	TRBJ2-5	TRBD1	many	TGTGCCAGCAGTTACGACAGGGAGGAGACCCAGTACTTC	CASSYDREETQYF
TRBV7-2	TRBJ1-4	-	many	TGTGCCAGCAGTTCGGTCGGAGGGGCTAATGAAAAACTGTTTTTT	CASSSVGGANEKLFF
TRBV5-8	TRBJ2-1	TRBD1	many	TGTGCCAGCAGCCTGACAGGGTTCAATGAGCAGTTCTTC	CASSLTGFNEQFF
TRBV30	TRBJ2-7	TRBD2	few	TGTGCCTGGAGTTGGGGAGCGGGAGTCAGCGAGCAGTACTTC	CAWSWGAGVSEQYF
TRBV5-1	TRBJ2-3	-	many	TGCGCCAGCAGCCCCGCGCGGGGAGCGGAAGGGGGAGATACGCAGTATTTT	CASSPARGAEGGDTQYF
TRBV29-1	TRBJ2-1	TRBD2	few	TGCAGCGTTGACCCCGGGAGGGGGAATGAGCAGTTCTTC	CSVDPGRGNEQFF
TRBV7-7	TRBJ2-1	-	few	TGTGCCAGCAGCTCAATAAGAAGCGAGCAGTTCTTC	CASSSIRSEQFF
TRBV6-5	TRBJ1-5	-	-	TGTGCCAGCAGTTACGGGGGGGCCAATCAGCCCCAGCATTTT	CASSYGGANQPQHF
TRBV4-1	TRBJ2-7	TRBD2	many	TGCGCCAGCAGCCCGCAAGGGACTAGCGCCCCGAACGAGCAGTACTTC	CASSPQGTSAPNEQYF
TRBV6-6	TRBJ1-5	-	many	TGTGCCACCACTCCGAGGTCCAATCAGCCCCAGCATTTT	CATTPRSNQPQHF
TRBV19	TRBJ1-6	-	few	TGTGCCAGTAGAAGGGCAACAGATTCACCCCTCCACTTT	CASRRATDSPLHF
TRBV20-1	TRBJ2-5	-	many	TGCAGTGCTAGCCCCCGGACAGACCAAGAGACCCAGTACTTC	CSASPRTDQETQYF
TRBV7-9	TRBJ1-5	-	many	TGTGCCAGCAGCCAGGGACAACCGGGCGAGCCCCAGCATTTT	CASSQGQPGEPQHF
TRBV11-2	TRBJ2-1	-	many	TGTGCCAGCAGCCGGACCGGAGGGGGTCTCTACAATGAGCAGTTCTTC	CASSRTGGGLYNEQFF
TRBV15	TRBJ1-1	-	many	TGTGCCACCAGCAGAGACAAATTCATGAACACTGAAGCTTTCTTT	CATSRDKFMNTEAFF
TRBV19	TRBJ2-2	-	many	TGTGCCAGTAGTACCCTCTCCGGAGGCACCGGGGAGCTGTTTTTT	CASSTLSGGTGELFF
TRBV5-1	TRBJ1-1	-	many	TGCGCCAGCAGCCGGGTTTTGAACACTGAAGCTTTCTTT	CASSRVLNTEAFF
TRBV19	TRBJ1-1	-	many	TGTGCCAGGGATAAGGCGAACACTGAAGCTTTCTTT	CARDKANTEAFF
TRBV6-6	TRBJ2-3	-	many	TGTGCCAGCAGTTACGGAGGGACGGCAGATACGCAGTATTTT	CASSYGGTADTQYF
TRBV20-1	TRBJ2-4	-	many	TGCAGTGCTAGGGGAGGGGGACGTCTCATCGATCAGTACTTC	CSARGGGRLIDQYF
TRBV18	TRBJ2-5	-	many	TGTGCCAGCTCACCACGTCGGGGTGGAGAGACCCAGTACTTC	CASSPRRGGETQYF
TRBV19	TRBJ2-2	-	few	TGTGCCAGTATGGACACTAACACCGGGGAGCTGTTTTTT	CASMDTNTGELFF
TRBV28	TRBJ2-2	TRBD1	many	TGTGCCAGCAGTTGGACAGGGAGGAGGGCCGGGGAGCTGTTTTTT	CASSWTGRRAGELFF
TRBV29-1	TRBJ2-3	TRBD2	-	TGCAGCGTTGACAACCAGCGGGGGGTCCCAGATACGCAGTATTTT	CSVDNQRGVPDTQYF
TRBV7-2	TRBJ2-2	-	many	TGTGCCAGCAGCCGGACCACCGGGGAGCTGTTTTTT	CASSRTTGELFF
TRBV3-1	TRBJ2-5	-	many	TGTGCCAGCAGCCAAGTGCGGGAGACAGGGGAGACCCAGTACTTC	CASSQVRETGETQYF
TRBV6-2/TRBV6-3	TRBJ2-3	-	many	TGTGCCAGCAGCCGCGGACTTTCCCCAGATACGCAGTATTTT	CASSRGLSPDTQYF
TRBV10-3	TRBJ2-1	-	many	TGTGCCATCAGTGATCGTGCCATTAACGTCAATGAGCAGTTCTTC	CAISDRAINVNEQFF
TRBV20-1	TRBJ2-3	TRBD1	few	TGCAGTGCGCGGGGACAGGTCACAGATACGCAGTATTTT	CSARGQVTDTQYF
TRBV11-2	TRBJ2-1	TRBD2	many	TGTGCCAGCAGCTCTACCCCGGGACTAGCGGGCAATGAGCAGTTCTTC	CASSSTPGLAGNEQFF
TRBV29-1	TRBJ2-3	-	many	TGCAGCGTTGAAGAGTCGACAGGCACAGATACGCAGTATTTT	CSVEESTGTDTQYF
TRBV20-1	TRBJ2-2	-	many	TGCAGTGCTAGGAGCACAGGGAACACCGGGGAGCTGTTTTTT	CSARSTGNTGELFF
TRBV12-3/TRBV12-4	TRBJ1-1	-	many	TGTGCCAGCAGCCCACAAACCGTCACTGAAGCTTTCTTT	CASSPQTVTEAFF
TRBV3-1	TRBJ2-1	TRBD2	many	TGTGCCAGCAGCCGGGGTGATCTAGCGGGAGTGGGGAATGAGCAGTTCTTC	CASSRGDLAGVGNEQFF